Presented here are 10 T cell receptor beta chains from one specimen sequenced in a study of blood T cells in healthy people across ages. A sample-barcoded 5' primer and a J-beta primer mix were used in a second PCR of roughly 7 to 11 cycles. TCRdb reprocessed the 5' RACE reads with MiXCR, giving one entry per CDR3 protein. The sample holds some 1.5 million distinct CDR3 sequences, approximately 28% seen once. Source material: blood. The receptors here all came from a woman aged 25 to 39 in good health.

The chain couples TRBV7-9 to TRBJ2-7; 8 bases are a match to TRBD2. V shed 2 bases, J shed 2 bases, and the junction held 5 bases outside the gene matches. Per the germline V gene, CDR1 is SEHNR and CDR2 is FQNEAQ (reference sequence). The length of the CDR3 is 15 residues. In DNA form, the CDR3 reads TGTGCCAGCAGCTTACTGACAGCGGGGGCCTACGAGCAGTACTTC. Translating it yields CASSLLTAGAYEQYF.

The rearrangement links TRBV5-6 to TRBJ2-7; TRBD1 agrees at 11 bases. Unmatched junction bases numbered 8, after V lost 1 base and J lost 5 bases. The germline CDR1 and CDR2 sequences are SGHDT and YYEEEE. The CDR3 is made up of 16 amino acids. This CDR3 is CASSLLGTGGIDEQYF. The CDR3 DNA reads TGTGCCAGCAGCTTGTTGGGGACAGGGGGTATCGACGAGCAGTACTTC.

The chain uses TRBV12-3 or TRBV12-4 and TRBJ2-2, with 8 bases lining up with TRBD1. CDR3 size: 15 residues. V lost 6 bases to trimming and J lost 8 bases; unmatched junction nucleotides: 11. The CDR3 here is CASSPRDRRGGELFF. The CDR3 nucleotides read TGTGCCAGCAGCCCCCGGGACAGGCGAGGAGGGGAGCTGTTTTTT.

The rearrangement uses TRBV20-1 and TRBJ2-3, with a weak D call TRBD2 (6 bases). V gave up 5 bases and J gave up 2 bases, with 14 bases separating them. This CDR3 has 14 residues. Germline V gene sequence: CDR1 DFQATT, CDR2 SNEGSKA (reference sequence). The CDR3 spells CSAGSGGTTDTQYF. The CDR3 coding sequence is TGCAGTGCTGGGTCCGGGGGAACCACAGATACGCAGTATTTT.

In DNA, the CDR3 is TGCAGTGCTAGAGAACCAGTGAACACTGAAGCTTTCTTT. It yields the protein CSAREPVNTEAFF. This chain joins TRBV20-1 and TRBJ1-1, with D uncertain. The length of the CDR3 is 13 residues. Trimming left V 0 bases short and J 0 bases short, with 5 bases between. The germline CDR1 and CDR2 sequences are DFQATT and SNEGSKA (reference sequence).

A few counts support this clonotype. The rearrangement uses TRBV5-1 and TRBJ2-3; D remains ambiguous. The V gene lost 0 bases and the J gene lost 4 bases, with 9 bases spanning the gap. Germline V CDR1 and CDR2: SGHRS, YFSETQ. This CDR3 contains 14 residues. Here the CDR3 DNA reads TGCGCCAGCAGCTTGGACGTAAACCCAGATACGCAGTATTTT. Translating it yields CASSLDVNPDTQYF.

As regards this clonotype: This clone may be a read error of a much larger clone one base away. CDR3 sequence: CAISDGVVKYF. CDR3 bases: TGTGCCATCAGTGACGGGGTGGTTAAGTACTTC. The J gene is TRBJ2-7, the V gene TRBV10-3; possibly TRBD2 for D (5 bases). Between the trimmed V and J ends, which lost 3 bases and 11 bases, there was a span of 11 bases. CDR1 ENHRY and CDR2 SYGVKD come from the germline V gene. CDR3 length: 11 residues.

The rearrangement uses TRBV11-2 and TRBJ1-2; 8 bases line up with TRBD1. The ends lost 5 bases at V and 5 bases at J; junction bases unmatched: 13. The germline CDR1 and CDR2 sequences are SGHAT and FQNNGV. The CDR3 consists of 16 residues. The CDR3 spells CASSQGQGKGFYGYTF. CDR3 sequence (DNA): TGTGCCAGCAGCCAAGGACAGGGAAAGGGATTTTATGGCTACACCTTC.

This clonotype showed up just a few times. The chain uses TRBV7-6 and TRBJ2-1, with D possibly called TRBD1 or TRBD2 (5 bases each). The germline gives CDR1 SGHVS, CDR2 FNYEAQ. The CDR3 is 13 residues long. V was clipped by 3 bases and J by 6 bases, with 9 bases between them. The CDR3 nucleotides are TGTGCCAGCAGCTTTGGGACGGGCAATGAGCAGTTCTTC. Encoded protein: CASSFGTGNEQFF. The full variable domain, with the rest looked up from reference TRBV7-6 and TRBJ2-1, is GAGVSQSPRYKVTKRGQDVALRCDPISGHVSLYWYRQALGQGPEFLTYFNYEAQQDKSGLPNDRFSAERPEGSISTLTIQRTEQRDSAMYRCASSFGTGNEQFFGPGTRLTVL.

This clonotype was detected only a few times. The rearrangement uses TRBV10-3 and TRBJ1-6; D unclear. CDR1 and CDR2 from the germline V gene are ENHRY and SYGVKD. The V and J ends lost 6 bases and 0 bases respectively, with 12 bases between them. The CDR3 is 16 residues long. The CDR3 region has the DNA TGTGCCATCAGAATGACCGAGAGCTCCTATAATTCACCCCTCCACTTT. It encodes CAIRMTESSYNSPLHF.